The source of this T cell receptor beta chain is a study of blood T cell repertoires in COVID-19. Study-level information: Researchers got acute and convalescent COVID-19 samples from the United States, Italy and Spain. PBMCs, B-cell-depleted T cells, or T cells provided the cDNA or gDNA that made up the material.

Authors' analysis steps: Estimation of nucleated cell counts relied on the amplification of reference gene primers. The protocol was immunoSEQ multiplex PCR, while the TCRdb copy is restricted to in-frame clones and leaves out a portion. V and J calls and clone size come straight from that table; D and trimming were deduced from the DNA. This sample has approximately 300,000 clones, with 75% to 95% found just once. V lost 6 bases, J lost 3 bases, and 4 bases stayed unmatched. This CDR3 contains 14 residues. The germline gives CDR1 MNHEY, CDR2 SVGAGI. Seattle's cohort entered during active infection and was followed longitudinally.

The chain combines TRBV6-5 with TRBJ2-7; 11 positions match TRBD2. The receptor was isolated from a woman aged 25-40 years with COVID-19, enrolled during active disease. Sequenced input: peripheral blood. The CDR3 here is CASSYGTSGYEQYF. The CDR3 region has the DNA TGTGCCAGCAGCTACGGGACTAGCGGCTACGAGCAGTACTTC.